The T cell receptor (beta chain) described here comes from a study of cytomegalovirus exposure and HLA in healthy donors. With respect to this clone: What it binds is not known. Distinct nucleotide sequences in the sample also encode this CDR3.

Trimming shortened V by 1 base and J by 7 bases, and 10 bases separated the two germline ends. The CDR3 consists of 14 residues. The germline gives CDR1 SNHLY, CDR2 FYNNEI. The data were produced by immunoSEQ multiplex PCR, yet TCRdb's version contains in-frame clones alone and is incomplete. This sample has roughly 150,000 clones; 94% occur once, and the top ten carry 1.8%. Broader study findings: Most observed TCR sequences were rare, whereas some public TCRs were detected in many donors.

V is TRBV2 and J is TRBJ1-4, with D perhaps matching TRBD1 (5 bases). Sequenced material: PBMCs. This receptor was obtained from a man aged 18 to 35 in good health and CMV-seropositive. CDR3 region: CASSEVGQGEKLFF. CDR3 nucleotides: TGTGCCAGCAGTGAAGTGGGGCAGGGTGAAAAACTGTTTTTT.